Described below is a single T cell receptor beta chain sequence and its context. The antigen remains undetermined. The source of the sample is a study of cytomegalovirus exposure and HLA in healthy donors. Use of 60 Vbeta and 13 Jbeta primers characterized the PCR. The table came from immunoSEQ multiplex PCR; TCRdb's copy has only in-frame clones and leaves some out. This sample has 85,000 to 100,000 clones, with 63% found just once. Study outcomes and limitations: In a later analysis, across HLA loci, associated TCR counts were highest for DRB1, lowest for HLA-C. CMV serostatus was the only recorded immune exposure for donors.

This CDR3 is 13 amino acids long. V gave up 5 bases and J gave up 4 bases, with 11 bases separating them. Germline CDR1 is PRHDT and CDR2 is FYEKMQ (reference sequence). Sequenced material: PBMCs. The V call is TRBV13, the J call TRBJ1-1; D call uncertain. The clonotype comes from a woman younger than 45 in good health and CMV-seronegative. Here the CDR3 reads CASSAAGSTEAFF. CDR3 sequence (DNA): TGTGCCAGCAGCGCTGCGGGAAGCACTGAAGCTTTCTTT.